Below are 17 T cell receptor beta chains sequenced from a single sample in a study of shared clonotypes between healthy human individuals. Assay used: immunoSEQ multiplex PCR; TCRdb lists only in-frame clones, some missing. The data hold millions of clones, with roughly 95% observed a single time. Naive CD8 cells lacked CD45RO and underwent positive selection for CCR7, leaving out terminally differentiated effector memory CD45RA+ cells. The sequenced material came from naive CD8+ T cells sorted from blood. These TCRs come from a man aged 18 to 29 in good health.

This sequence joins TRBV7-9 and TRBJ2-5; no clear D gene. V lost 1 base to trimming and J lost 9 bases, with 15 bases between them. There are 14 residues in the CDR3. Germline V gene sequence: CDR1 SEHNR, CDR2 FQNEAQ (reference sequence). DNA for the CDR3: TGTGCCAGCAGCTTAGTCGACCCGGCTGGGGCCCAGTACTTC. Residues: CASSLVDPAGAQYF.

Here the CDR3 reads CASSPSGRLYEQYF. Here the CDR3 DNA reads TGTGCCAGCAGCCCTAGCGGGAGGCTCTACGAGCAGTACTTC. The chain recombines TRBV13 with TRBJ2-7, with 11 bases matching TRBD2. This CDR3 is built from 14 residues. Per germline, CDR1 PRHDT and CDR2 FYEKMQ (reference sequence). V was clipped by 5 bases and J by 3 bases; unmatched bases: 3.

This rearrangement joins TRBV2 to TRBJ1-1; D unclear. V lost 5 bases, J lost 1 base, and 2 bases lay in between. The CDR3 extends over 11 amino acids. Germline-derived CDR1 and CDR2 are SNHLY and FYNNEI. CDR3 amino acids: CASSKNTEAFF. The CDR3 DNA reads as TGTGCCAGCAGTAAGAACACTGAAGCTTTCTTT.

The rearrangement joins TRBV30 to TRBJ2-5, with TRBD1 identical over 7 bases. This CDR3 comprises 13 residues. Unmatched junction bases numbered 6, after V lost 3 bases and J lost 5 bases. Germline V gene lookup returns CDR1 GTSNPN and CDR2 SVGIG (reference sequence). This chain's CDR3 is CAWSPRGLETQYF. CDR3 bases: TGTGCCTGGAGCCCCAGGGGGTTGGAGACCCAGTACTTC.

The chain employs TRBV5-1 and TRBJ2-1; tentative D call: TRBD2 (5 bases). The CDR3 extends over 15 amino acids. Germline CDR1 and CDR2: SGHRS and YFSETQ. Deletions cut 3 bases from V and 8 bases from J, with 18 bases between. DNA of the CDR3: TGCGCCAGCAGCTGGTTTGATACTCACGGGGATGAGCAGTTCTTC. Amino acids: CASSWFDTHGDEQFF. The full variable domain, completed using reference TRBV5-1 and TRBJ2-1, is KAGVTQTPRYLIKTRGQQVTLSCSPISGHRSVSWYQQTPGQGLQFLFEYFSETQRNKGNFPGRFSGRQFSNSRSEMNVSTLELGDSALYLCASSWFDTHGDEQFFGPGTRLTVL.

The genes are TRBV9 and TRBJ2-2; D ambiguous. This CDR3 region has 14 residues. Trimming removed 3 bases from V and 5 bases from J, with 11 bases in between. The germline V gene has CDR1 SGDLS and CDR2 YYNGEE. The chain's CDR3 is CASSGALRTGELFF. DNA of the CDR3: TGTGCCAGCAGCGGGGCCCTCAGAACCGGGGAGCTGTTTTTT.

The chain employs TRBV5-1 and TRBJ2-1; D is unresolved. Germline V gene lookup returns CDR1 SGHRS and CDR2 YFSETQ. With 0 bases removed from V and 0 bases from J, the gap between germline ends came to 7 bases. The CDR3 loop spans 15 amino acids. The CDR3 coding sequence is TGCGCCAGCAGCTTGGAAGCCTCCTCCTACAATGAGCAGTTCTTC. Its translation is CASSLEASSYNEQFF.

The V and J genes are TRBV6-1 and TRBJ1-5, with D unresolved. Trimming shortened V by 2 bases and J by 2 bases, and 22 bases separated the two germline ends. From germline, CDR1 is MNHNS and CDR2 SASEGT. CDR3 size: 19 residues. This CDR3 reads CASSENLAGILGGNQPQHF. The CDR3 DNA follows: TGTGCCAGCAGTGAAAATTTGGCGGGAATTCTCGGTGGCAATCAGCCCCAGCATTTT.

The rearrangement links TRBV7-3 to TRBJ1-1; 7 bases fit TRBD1. Losses at the gene ends were 4 bases for V and 1 base for J; bases not matched to a gene: 3. Germline CDR1 is SGHTA and CDR2 is FQGTGA. The CDR3 length is 14 residues. CDR3 amino acids: CASSSSGGNTEAFF. The CDR3, as DNA: TGTGCCAGCAGCTCCTCAGGGGGGAACACTGAAGCTTTCTTT.

A single count supports this clone. V and J are TRBV7-8 and TRBJ2-1, with no clear D. Germline V gene sequence: CDR1 SGHVS, CDR2 FQNEAQ. CDR3 length: 15 residues. V lost 4 bases and J lost 4, with 14 bases in between. Here the CDR3 DNA reads TGTGCCAGCAGCTCGTTTCAGAATCTGTACAATGAGCAGTTCTTC. The encoded protein is CASSSFQNLYNEQFF.

This sequence joins TRBV4-1 and TRBJ1-1; no clear D. The length of the CDR3 is 15 residues. V was trimmed by 4 bases and J by 6 bases, leaving 18 bases between them. The germline gives CDR1 MGHRA, CDR2 YSYEKL. CDR3 region: CASSPSPLTAAEAFF. CDR3 sequence (DNA): TGCGCCAGCAGCCCCTCCCCCCTAACAGCGGCTGAAGCTTTCTTT.

The chain uses TRBV29-1 and TRBJ2-7, with 8 bases that match TRBD1. V was clipped by 4 bases and J by 2 bases; unmatched bases: 4. The CDR3 covers 13 residues. Germline CDR1 is SQVTM and CDR2 is ANQGSEA. The CDR3: CSVVAGGPYEQYF. The CDR3 DNA reads TGCAGCGTTGTGGCAGGGGGCCCCTACGAGCAGTACTTC.

This clone was observed once. The CDR3: CASSPPTSGRDYEQYF. The CDR3 nucleotides read TGTGCCAGCAGCCCCCCTACTAGCGGGAGGGACTACGAGCAGTACTTC. This rearrangement joins TRBV7-9 to TRBJ2-7; TRBD2 matches 13 bases. The CDR3 spans 16 residues. Germline V CDR1 and CDR2: SEHNR, FQNEAQ (reference sequence). Trimming removed 5 bases from V and 3 bases from J; junction bases left unmatched: 7.

The chain is built from TRBV9 and TRBJ2-2; D unclear. Germline CDR1 reads SGDLS; CDR2 reads YYNGEE. V lost 2 bases, J lost 0 bases, and 8 bases lay in between. The CDR3 has 15 residues. CDR3 coding DNA: TGTGCCAGCAGCGTGGGCCAGTCGAACACCGGGGAGCTGTTTTTT. It is translated as CASSVGQSNTGELFF.

In nucleotides, the CDR3 is TGTGCCAGCAGCGTAGACGGACAGGAGGCTGTCGAGACCCAGTACTTC. Its translation: CASSVDGQEAVETQYF. The chain couples TRBV9 to TRBJ2-5, with TRBD1 matching over 7 bases. J was trimmed by 5 bases and V by 0 bases; bases with no gene match: 10. This CDR3 contains 16 residues. The V gene's germline CDR1 is SGDLS and CDR2 YYNGEE.

In the case of this clone: Different DNA sequences within this sample yield the same CDR3. The chain combines TRBV5-6 with TRBJ2-7; D not certain. Deletions cut 0 bases from V and 7 bases from J, with 8 bases between. The CDR3 totals 12 residues. CDR1 is SGHDT, CDR2 YYEEEE, per germline. The CDR3 spells CASSLAGGEQYF. The CDR3 DNA is TGTGCCAGCAGCTTGGCAGGCGGTGAGCAGTACTTC. Filled out from reference TRBV5-6 and TRBJ2-7, the complete variable domain reads DAGVTQSPTHLIKTRGQQVTLRCSPKSGHDTVSWYQQALGQGPQFIFQYYEEEERQRGNFPDRFSGHQFPNYSSELNVNALLLGDSALYLCASSLAGGEQYFGPGTRLTVT.

The genes are TRBV2 and TRBJ2-1; 12 positions agree with TRBD1. The V segment lost 5 bases and the J segment 9 bases; nucleotides outside the gene matches: 8. The CDR3 covers 15 residues. The germline gives CDR1 SNHLY, CDR2 FYNNEI. CDR3 nucleotide sequence: TGTGCCAGCAGTTTACCGGGACAGGGGGCAGTTGAGCAGTTCTTC. Translated: CASSLPGQGAVEQFF.